The rows below give T cell receptor beta chains drawn from one sample of a study of early T cells in non-severe SARS-CoV-2 infection. TCRdb called the 5' RACE reads again in MiXCR, with one record for every CDR3 protein. Among tens of thousands of distinct CDR3 sequences listed, about 6% were seen once. Sequences were obtained from whole blood. These receptors were collected from an adult who was a healthcare worker with PCR-confirmed SARS-CoV-2 infection or an uninfected control (not recorded which). CDR3s include the opening cysteine and the closing phenylalanine or tryptophan. D genes are given only for firm matches. Some rows have no size entry. The others give once, few or many, or a class for an expanded clone.

TRBV20-1,TRBJ2-1,medium-sized,-,13,CSAIPWPNNEQFF,TGCAGTGCCATACCCTGGCCGAACAATGAGCAGTTCTTC
TRBV4-3,TRBJ1-6,many,-,17,CASSQDLGELNNSPLHF,TGCGCCAGCAGCCAAGATTTGGGAGAATTGAATAATTCACCCCTCCACTTT
TRBV20-1,TRBJ2-3,many,-,12,CSALGGTDTQYF,TGCAGTGCCCTTGGGGGAACAGATACGCAGTATTTT
TRBV27,TRBJ1-1,medium-sized,-,15,CASSLSPETHKEAFF,TGTGCCAGCAGTTTATCGCCGGAGACACATAAAGAAGCTTTCTTT
TRBV4-3,TRBJ2-5,-,TRBD1,21,CASSQDHIGVYGTETQETQYF,TGCGCCAGCAGCCAAGATCACATTGGGGTTTATGGGACAGAGACCCAAGAGACCCAGTACTTC
TRBV9,TRBJ2-1,many,-,14,CASSVQLGNNEQFF,TGTGCCAGCAGCGTACAGTTAGGCAACAATGAGCAGTTCTTC
TRBV29-1,TRBJ2-3,many,-,12,CSVQQGIDTQYF,TGCAGCGTCCAACAGGGTATAGATACGCAGTATTTT
TRBV5-1,TRBJ2-1,few,TRBD2,15,CASSQGLAGVIEQFF,TGCGCCAGCAGCCAGGGACTAGCGGGGGTGATTGAGCAGTTCTTC
TRBV6-5,TRBJ2-1,many,TRBD2,13,CASSRGGLDEQFF,TGTGCCAGCTCTCGGGGGGGGTTGGATGAGCAGTTCTTC
TRBV6-5,TRBJ1-2,many,-,10,CATWRYGYTF,TGTGCCACTTGGCGGTATGGCTACACCTTC
TRBV4-3,TRBJ2-1,-,-,15,CASSQDWGSYNEQFF,TGCGCCAGCAGCCAAGATTGGGGGAGCTACAATGAGCAGTTCTTC
TRBV12-3/TRBV12-4,TRBJ1-6,many,-,14,CASSSRQSSSPLHF,TGTGCCAGCAGCTCGCGACAGAGTAGTTCACCCCTCCACTTT
TRBV5-4,TRBJ2-3,many,TRBD1,18,CASSLIKFVGQGVDTQYF,TGTGCCAGCAGCTTGATAAAGTTTGTGGGACAGGGCGTAGATACGCAGTATTTT
TRBV18,TRBJ2-5,many,TRBD1,15,CASSSSDRGTETQYF,TGTGCCAGCTCATCGTCCGACAGGGGGACGGAGACCCAGTACTTC
TRBV7-9,TRBJ2-3,many,TRBD2,14,CATREAGGKDTQYF,TGTGCCACCAGAGAGGCGGGGGGGAAAGATACGCAGTATTTT
TRBV5-1,TRBJ2-1,many,-,14,CASSLLSSYNEQFF,TGCGCCAGCAGCTTGCTCAGCTCCTACAATGAGCAGTTCTTC